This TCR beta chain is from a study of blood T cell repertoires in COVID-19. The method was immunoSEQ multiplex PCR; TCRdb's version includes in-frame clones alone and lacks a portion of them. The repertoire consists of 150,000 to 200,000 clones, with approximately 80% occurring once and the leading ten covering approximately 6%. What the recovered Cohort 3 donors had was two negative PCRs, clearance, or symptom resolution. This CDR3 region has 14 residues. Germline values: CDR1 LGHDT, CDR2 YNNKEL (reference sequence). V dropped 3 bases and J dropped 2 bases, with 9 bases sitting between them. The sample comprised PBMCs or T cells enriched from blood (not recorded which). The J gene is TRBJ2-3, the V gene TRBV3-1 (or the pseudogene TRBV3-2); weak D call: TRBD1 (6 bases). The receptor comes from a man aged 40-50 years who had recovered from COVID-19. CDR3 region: CASSQGQNTDTQYF. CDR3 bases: TGTGCCAGCAGCCAGGGACAAAACACAGATACGCAGTATTTT.